This TCR beta chain was retrieved from a study of shared clonotypes between healthy human individuals. Assay: immunoSEQ multiplex PCR; the TCRdb copy retains only in-frame clones and omits some. The sample records 950,000 to 1,300,000 clones, 65% to 80% being singletons. The CDR3 has 19 residues. V lost 0 bases, J lost 1 base, and 10 bases stayed unmatched. The V gene's germline CDR1 is LGHNA and CDR2 YSLEER. None of the donors, who were healthy HIV-negative adults, had recently had acute infections or vaccinations. The rearrangement links TRBV4-3 to TRBJ2-3, with 10 bases aligning to TRBD2. The TCR was taken from a man in his late teens or twenties in good health. The sample taken for sequencing was memory CD4+ T cells sorted from blood. Subset: CD45RA-negative fraction. DNA of the CDR3: TGCGCCAGCAGCCAAGAGGTAGCGGGAGGCTCCCGTCGCACAGATACGCAGTATTTT. Translated, it gives CASSQEVAGGSRRTDTQYF.